Shown below are 17 T cell receptor beta chains from a single sample sequenced in a study of blood T cell repertoires in COVID-19. Profiling relied on immunoSEQ multiplex PCR, and the TCRdb table lists in-frame clones only, not all of them. This sample has some 210,000 clones; roughly four fifths occur once, and the top ten carry around 9%. Sequenced input: PBMCs or T cells enriched from blood (not recorded which). All receptors derive from a man in his forties who had recovered from COVID-19.

The rearrangement joins TRBV19 to TRBJ1-1; D not certain. The germline V gene encodes CDR1 LNHDA and CDR2 SQIVND (reference sequence). Trimming cost V 3 bases and J 1 base, with 12 bases left between them. The CDR3 runs to 15 residues. This CDR3 reads CASSISHSGNTEAFF. In DNA form, the CDR3 reads TGTGCCAGTAGTATTTCTCACTCGGGGAACACTGAAGCTTTCTTT.

This chain connects TRBV27 to TRBJ1-2; 7 bases agree with TRBD1. This CDR3 is 14 amino acids long. V shed 2 bases and J 2 bases; nucleotides not matched to a gene: 2. Germline V gene lookup returns CDR1 MNHEY and CDR2 SMNVEV (reference sequence). The CDR3 DNA reads as TGTGCCAGCAGTTTAAGGGGACAGAACTATGGCTACACCTTC. Translation: CASSLRGQNYGYTF.

The chain joins TRBV7-2 to TRBJ2-7, with unresolved D. Trimming pared 4 bases from V and 1 base from J, leaving 8 bases between. The CDR3 extends over 13 amino acids. The germline CDR1 and CDR2 sequences are SGHTA and FQGNSA. The CDR3 is CASSSSVSYEQYF. The DNA of the CDR3 is TGTGCCAGCAGCTCCTCAGTGTCCTACGAGCAGTACTTC.

This chain uses TRBV30 with TRBJ1-1, with D perhaps TRBD1 (5 bases). V lost 2 bases and J 10 bases, leaving 14 bases between the germline ends. This CDR3 is 12 amino acids long. Germline assignment: CDR1 GTSNPN and CDR2 SVGIG (reference sequence). DNA for the CDR3: TGTGCCTGGAGTCCCTTGTACGGGGGAGCTTTCTTT. Amino acids: CAWSPLYGGAFF. The full variable domain, rest sourced from reference TRBV30 and TRBJ1-1, is SQTIHQWPATLVQPVGSPLSLECTVEGTSNPNLYWYRQAAGRGLQLLFYSVGIGQISSEVPQNLSASRPQDRQFILSSKKLLLSDSGFYLCAWSPLYGGAFFGQGTRLTVV.

J is TRBJ1-2 and V is TRBV4-1; 7 bases line up with TRBD1. Germline CDR1 and CDR2: MGHRA and YSYEKL. The CDR3 has 13 residues. V lost 5 bases, J lost 4 bases, and 4 bases stayed unmatched. Written as DNA, the CDR3 is TGCGCCAGCAGCGAGACAGGGTTCTATGGCTACACCTTC. It yields the protein CASSETGFYGYTF.

The chain joins TRBV7-9 to TRBJ2-7; 12 nucleotides match TRBD1. The CDR3 length is 14 residues. The trim removed 8 bases at V and 6 bases at J, leaving 8 bases unmatched. The germline CDR1 and CDR2 sequences are SEHNR and FQNEAQ (reference sequence). CDR3 in amino acids: CASRGTGGLREQYF. The CDR3 DNA is TGTGCCAGCCGCGGGACAGGGGGCCTCCGCGAGCAGTACTTC.

J is TRBJ2-1 and V is TRBV3-1 (or the pseudogene TRBV3-2), with 11 nucleotides matching TRBD2. The CDR3 has 16 residues. J lost 6 bases, V lost 2 bases, and 6 bases had no gene match. Germline CDR1 is LGHDT and CDR2 is YNNKEL (reference sequence). The DNA for the CDR3 is TGTGCCAGCAGCCAAACCCTAGCGGGAGGCCCCAATGAGCAGTTCTTC. Amino acids: CASSQTLAGGPNEQFF.

Only a few counts were recorded for this clone. This sample also contains other DNA sequences that code for the same CDR3. The chain carries TRBV19 and TRBJ1-6; TRBD1 aligns across 7 bases. The CDR3 totals 13 residues. J lost 7 bases, V lost 7 bases, and 4 bases had no gene match. Germline values: CDR1 LNHDA, CDR2 SQIVND (reference sequence). This CDR3 is CASTGTANSPLHF. The CDR3 DNA reads as TGTGCCAGTACCGGGACAGCAAATTCACCCCTCCACTTT.

The gene calls are TRBV19 and TRBJ1-5; no definite D call. Germline CDR1 is LNHDA and CDR2 is SQIVND (reference sequence). V was pared by 7 bases and J by 2 bases, with 12 bases between. This CDR3 comprises 14 residues. The DNA for the CDR3 is TGTGCCAGTACTAAGGGAGGCGGCAATCAGCCCCAGCATTTT. This codes for CASTKGGGNQPQHF.

V gene TRBV29-1 combines with J gene TRBJ2-1, with 8 bases lining up with TRBD2. CDR3 size: 15 residues. V lost 2 bases and J lost 6; bases outside the gene matches: 9. The germline V gene encodes CDR1 SQVTM and CDR2 ANQGSEA. The CDR3 spells CSVERPAGVFNEQFF. The CDR3, as DNA: TGCAGCGTTGAACGCCCAGCGGGAGTTTTCAATGAGCAGTTCTTC.

In its sample, this clone was seen many times. The rearrangement uses TRBV4-1 and TRBJ2-1; the match to TRBD2 covers 9 bases. There are 16 residues in the CDR3. After removal of 4 bases from V and 7 bases from J, the junction contained 11 bases not matched to a gene. From germline, CDR1 is MGHRA and CDR2 YSYEKL. The CDR3 is CASSLPGLALRNEQFF. The CDR3 nucleotides read TGCGCCAGCAGCCTCCCGGGACTAGCCCTCCGGAATGAGCAGTTCTTC.

The chain joins TRBV19 to TRBJ2-7, with 14 bases fitting TRBD2. CDR1 is LNHDA and CDR2 is SQIVND in the germline V gene (reference sequence). This CDR3 is built from 18 residues. Trimming at V came to 3 bases and at J to 4 bases, leaving 11 bases not matched to a gene. This CDR3 is CASSINPPGLAGAYEQYF. In DNA, the CDR3 is TGTGCCAGTAGTATCAACCCCCCGGGACTAGCGGGGGCTTACGAGCAGTACTTC. Looking up the rest from reference TRBV19 and TRBJ2-7 gives the full variable domain: DGGITQSPKYLFRKEGQNVTLSCEQNLNHDAMYWYRQDPGQGLRLIYYSQIVNDFQKGDIAEGYSVSREKKESFPLTVTSAQKNPTAFYLCASSINPPGLAGAYEQYFGPGTRLTVT.

This clone was recorded many times. The chain recombines TRBV5-6 with TRBJ1-6; D is undetermined. Germline values: CDR1 SGHDT, CDR2 YYEEEE. V was clipped by 0 bases and J by 3 bases, with 10 bases between them. The CDR3 extends over 16 amino acids. The CDR3 DNA reads as TGTGCCAGCAGCTTGGGACACGTAGACTATAATTCACCCCTCCACTTT. This sequence encodes CASSLGHVDYNSPLHF.

This rearrangement joins TRBV9 to TRBJ2-1, with TRBD1 matching over 7 bases. CDR1 and CDR2 (germline): SGDLS, YYNGEE. This CDR3 comprises 14 residues. Trimming took 4 bases from V and 5 from J; bases not matched to a gene: 6. CDR3 loop: CASSTGDSHNEQFF. The CDR3 region has the DNA TGTGCCAGCAGCACAGGGGACAGCCACAATGAGCAGTTCTTC.

The V gene is TRBV5-6, the J gene TRBJ1-4, with a tentative D call TRBD1 (6 bases). Germline lookup yields CDR1 SGHDT and CDR2 YYEEEE. V lost 4 bases, J lost 4 bases, and 14 bases lay in between. This CDR3 is 15 amino acids long. The chain's CDR3 is CASSPRQVDNEKLFF. The CDR3 DNA sequence: TGTGCCAGCAGCCCCAGACAGGTGGATAATGAAAAACTGTTTTTT.

V usage is TRBV3-1 (or the pseudogene TRBV3-2) and J usage is TRBJ1-3; maybe TRBD1 (6 bases). This CDR3 contains 16 residues. V was cut by 4 bases and J by 2 bases, with 15 bases left in between. CDR1 and CDR2 (germline): LGHDT, YNNKEL (reference sequence). DNA of the CDR3: TGTGCCAGCAGCCCCCGGGGGGGGCAACCTGGAAACACCATATATTTT. Encoded protein: CASSPRGGQPGNTIYF.

This clone occurred a few times. This rearrangement joins TRBV2 to TRBJ2-3; no clear D gene. The CDR3 has 13 residues. Trimming left V 7 bases short and J 7 bases short, with 15 bases between. Looked up from germline, CDR1 is SNHLY and CDR2 is FYNNEI. CDR3 DNA sequence: TGTGCCAGCACTACCCTAAGAATCAATACGCAGTATTTT. It specifies CASTTLRINTQYF.